Listed below are T cell receptor beta chains from one sample, sequenced in a study of T cell responses to AZD1222 COVID-19 vaccine. The data were produced by immunoSEQ multiplex PCR, yet TCRdb's version contains in-frame clones alone and is incomplete. The table includes about 100,000 clones, 65% to 90% detected once. The material sequenced was peripheral blood, taken on day 0 of AZD1222 vaccination. These TCRs come from an adult in good health. Both conserved end residues are part of each CDR3. D genes are given only for firm matches. Clone sizes are given selectively: once, few, many, or a class where the clone is expanded.

D: TRBD1; size: -; J: TRBJ2-3; V: TRBV18; DNA: TGTGCCAGCTCACCCCCGGGACAGGGACATTCGGCAGATACGCAGTATTTT; CDR3: CASSPPGQGHSADTQYF
D: -; size: -; J: TRBJ2-1; V: TRBV7-8; DNA: TGTGCCAGCAGCTTGTGGGGCGGGACCCCATCCTACAATGAGCAGTTCTTC; CDR3: CASSLWGGTPSYNEQFF
D: TRBD2; size: -; J: TRBJ2-3; V: TRBV6-1; DNA: TGTGCCAGCAGTGAGGGACTAGCGGGGGGCACAGATACGCAGTATTTT; CDR3: CASSEGLAGGTDTQYF
D: TRBD2; size: -; J: TRBJ2-2; V: TRBV5-8; DNA: TGTGCCAGCAGCTTGTTTAGCGGGAGCCTTGCCGGGGAGCTGTTTTTT; CDR3: CASSLFSGSLAGELFF
D: TRBD1; size: -; J: TRBJ2-2; V: TRBV11-1; DNA: TGTGCCAGCAGCCCCCGACAGGGGGTAGGCGGGGAGCTGTTTTTT; CDR3: CASSPRQGVGGELFF
D: -; size: -; J: TRBJ2-7; V: TRBV12-5; DNA: TGTGCTAGTGGTTTGGGACAGGTCCACGAGCAGTACTTC; CDR3: CASGLGQVHEQYF
D: -; size: few; J: TRBJ1-1; V: TRBV19; DNA: TGTGCCAGTAGTGAGTCAGGGCGGGTTACTGAAGCTTTCTTT; CDR3: CASSESGRVTEAFF
D: TRBD2; size: -; J: TRBJ2-3; V: TRBV19; DNA: TGTGCCAGTATGGGCGGGGGGGCCCCAGATACGCAGTATTTT; CDR3: CASMGGGAPDTQYF
D: TRBD2; size: -; J: TRBJ2-1; V: TRBV6-5; DNA: TGTGCCAGCAGTTCCCCGGGACTAGCGGGGCGCAATGAGCAGTTCTTC; CDR3: CASSSPGLAGRNEQFF
D: -; size: -; J: TRBJ1-4; V: TRBV6-2/TRBV6-3; DNA: TGTGCCAGCGGCCGGGGCTCGCCGTATGAAAAACTGTTTTTT; CDR3: CASGRGSPYEKLFF
D: -; size: -; J: TRBJ2-5; V: TRBV4-3; DNA: TGCGCCAGCAGCCAAGATCGAGGGTTTGGGGAGACCCAGTACTTC; CDR3: CASSQDRGFGETQYF
D: TRBD2; size: -; J: TRBJ2-1; V: TRBV3-1/TRBV3-2; DNA: TGTGCCAGCAGCCGGGGGGGTAGCGGGTTATTGGGCTCCTACAATGAGCAGTTCTTC; CDR3: CASSRGGSGLLGSYNEQFF
D: TRBD2; size: -; J: TRBJ2-1; V: TRBV7-3; DNA: TGTGCCAGCAGCTTAACGGTTCTAGCGGTCGGGAATGAGCAGTTCTTC; CDR3: CASSLTVLAVGNEQFF
D: TRBD1; size: -; J: TRBJ2-7; V: TRBV5-1; DNA: TGCGCCAGCAGCTCAGGACAGGGTAGGGGCGAGCAGTACTTC; CDR3: CASSSGQGRGEQYF
D: TRBD2; size: -; J: TRBJ2-5; V: TRBV7-8; DNA: TGTGCCAGCAGCGCCACCACGGGGGGGGAGACCCAGTACTTC; CDR3: CASSATTGGETQYF
D: -; size: -; J: TRBJ1-5; V: TRBV12-3/TRBV12-4; DNA: TGTGCCAGCAGCCCTGGCGAGGATCAGCCCCAGCATTTT; CDR3: CASSPGEDQPQHF
D: -; size: -; J: TRBJ2-3; V: TRBV7-2; DNA: TGTGCCAGCAGCTCCTTTTCATCCGGCACAGATACGCAGTATTTT; CDR3: CASSSFSSGTDTQYF
D: -; size: -; J: TRBJ1-1; V: TRBV5-1; DNA: TGCGCCAGCAGCTTGGGGGACATCACCCCCAGGGCTGAAGCTTTCTTT; CDR3: CASSLGDITPRAEAFF
D: -; size: -; J: TRBJ1-2; V: TRBV30; DNA: TGTGCCTGGAGTGTCCCCTCATTGTATGGCTACACCTTC; CDR3: CAWSVPSLYGYTF
D: -; size: -; J: TRBJ2-7; V: TRBV19; DNA: TGTGCCAGTAGTCGGACGGACATCTCCTACGAGCAGTACTTC; CDR3: CASSRTDISYEQYF
D: -; size: once; J: TRBJ1-4; V: TRBV5-4; DNA: TGTGCCAGCAGCTTGTTAGTTGGGGGAACTAATGAAAAACTGTTTTTT; CDR3: CASSLLVGGTNEKLFF
D: -; size: -; J: TRBJ1-1; V: TRBV30; DNA: TGTGCCTGGAAATGGAAGGCTGGGGTGGGGAGGAACACTGAAGCTTTCTTT; CDR3: CAWKWKAGVGRNTEAFF
D: -; size: -; J: TRBJ1-2; V: TRBV6-1; DNA: TGTGCCAGCAGTGATGTAAGAGGTGGCTACACCTTC; CDR3: CASSDVRGGYTF
D: -; size: -; J: TRBJ2-7; V: TRBV14; DNA: TGTGCCAGCAGCCAAGATAGGGGGGGCCGGACTACTAGACTATACGAGCAGTACTTC; CDR3: CASSQDRGGRTTRLYEQYF
D: -; size: -; J: TRBJ2-3; V: TRBV4-1; DNA: TGCGCCAGCAGCCAATCGACCGGGACATCGCAGTATTTT; CDR3: CASSQSTGTSQYF
D: TRBD2; size: few; J: TRBJ2-4; V: TRBV6-2/TRBV6-3; DNA: TGTGCCAGCAGTTACGAACGTCTAGCGGGAGGTGGGAACATTCAGTACTTC; CDR3: CASSYERLAGGGNIQYF
D: -; size: -; J: TRBJ2-3; V: TRBV4-3; DNA: TGCGCCAGCAGCCAAGAATTAGGGAGCGATAGCACAGATACGCAGTATTTT; CDR3: CASSQELGSDSTDTQYF
D: -; size: -; J: TRBJ2-7; V: TRBV6-5; DNA: TGTGCCAGCAGGGGGACAATGACCTACGAGCAGTACTTC; CDR3: CASRGTMTYEQYF
D: TRBD1; size: once; J: TRBJ2-3; V: TRBV11-3; DNA: TGTGCCAGCAGCCCGGACAGGGGCAGGGATACGCAGTATTTT; CDR3: CASSPDRGRDTQYF
D: TRBD1; size: -; J: TRBJ2-5; V: TRBV2; DNA: TGTGCCAGCAGTGGAGACAGGGTCGAGACCCAGTACTTC; CDR3: CASSGDRVETQYF
D: -; size: -; J: TRBJ1-5; V: TRBV10-3; DNA: TGTGCCATCAGTGAGGGGGAGGATCAGCCCCAGCATTTT; CDR3: CAISEGEDQPQHF
D: -; size: -; J: TRBJ1-1; V: TRBV4-2; DNA: TGTGCCAGCAGCCAAGAGGTACGAAAGAACACTGAAGCTTTCTTT; CDR3: CASSQEVRKNTEAFF
D: TRBD1; size: -; J: TRBJ1-6; V: TRBV12-5; DNA: TGTGCTAGTGGTTTACAGGGGACTTCACCCCTCCACTTT; CDR3: CASGLQGTSPLHF
D: TRBD1; size: -; J: TRBJ1-1; V: TRBV18; DNA: TGTGCCAGCTCACCGACAGGGGAAGATAACACTGAAGCTTTCTTT; CDR3: CASSPTGEDNTEAFF
D: -; size: -; J: TRBJ2-3; V: TRBV1; DNA: TGCACCAGCAGCCAGGGGAGGGGAGATACGCAGTATTTT; CDR3: CTSSQGRGDTQYF
D: TRBD2; size: -; J: TRBJ2-3; V: TRBV7-2; DNA: TGTGCCAGCAGCTTAGGCCCGGGACTAGCGGGAGCAGATACGCAGTATTTT; CDR3: CASSLGPGLAGADTQYF
D: -; size: -; J: TRBJ2-7; V: TRBV30; DNA: TGTGCCTGGAGTGTTCGGGGACAGCGGGTGGCCTACGAGCAGTACTTC; CDR3: CAWSVRGQRVAYEQYF